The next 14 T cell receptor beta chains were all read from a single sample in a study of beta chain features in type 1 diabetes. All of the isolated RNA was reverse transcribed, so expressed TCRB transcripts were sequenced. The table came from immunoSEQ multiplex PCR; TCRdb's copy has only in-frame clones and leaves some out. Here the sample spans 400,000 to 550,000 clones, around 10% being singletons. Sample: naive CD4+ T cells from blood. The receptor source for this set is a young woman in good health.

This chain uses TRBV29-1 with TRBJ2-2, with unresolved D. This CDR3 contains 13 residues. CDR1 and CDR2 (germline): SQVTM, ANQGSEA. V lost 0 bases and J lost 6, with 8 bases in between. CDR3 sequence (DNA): TGCAGCGTTGAAGATCGAAGGTCCGGGGAGCTGTTTTTT. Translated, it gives CSVEDRRSGELFF.

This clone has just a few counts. The CDR3 DNA sequence: TGCAGTGCTCCCAGGGTCACTGAAGCTTTCTTT. It translates to CSAPRVTEAFF. The gene calls are TRBV20-1 and TRBJ1-1; D may be TRBD1 (5 bases). CDR1 and CDR2 (germline): DFQATT, SNEGSKA (reference sequence). Between the trimmed V and J ends, which lost 5 bases and 4 bases, there was a span of 8 bases. The CDR3 length is 11 residues.

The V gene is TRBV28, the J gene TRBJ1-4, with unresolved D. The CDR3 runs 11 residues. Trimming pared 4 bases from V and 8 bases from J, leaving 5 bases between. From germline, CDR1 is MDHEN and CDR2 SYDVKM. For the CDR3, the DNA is TGTGCCAGCAGTTCCGCCGAAAAACTGTTTTTT. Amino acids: CASSSAEKLFF.

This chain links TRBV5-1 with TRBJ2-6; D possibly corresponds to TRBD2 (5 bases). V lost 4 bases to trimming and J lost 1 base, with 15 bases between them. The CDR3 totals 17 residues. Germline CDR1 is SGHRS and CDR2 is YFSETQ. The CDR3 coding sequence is TGCGCCAGCAGCATACTGAACCCGGGGTCTGGGGCCAACGTCCTGACTTTC. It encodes CASSILNPGSGANVLTF.

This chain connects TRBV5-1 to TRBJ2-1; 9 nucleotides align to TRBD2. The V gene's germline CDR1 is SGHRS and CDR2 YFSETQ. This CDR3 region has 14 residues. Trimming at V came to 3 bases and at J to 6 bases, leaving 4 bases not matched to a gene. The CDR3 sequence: CASSWAGLANEQFF. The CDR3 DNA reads TGCGCCAGCAGCTGGGCGGGACTAGCCAATGAGCAGTTCTTC.

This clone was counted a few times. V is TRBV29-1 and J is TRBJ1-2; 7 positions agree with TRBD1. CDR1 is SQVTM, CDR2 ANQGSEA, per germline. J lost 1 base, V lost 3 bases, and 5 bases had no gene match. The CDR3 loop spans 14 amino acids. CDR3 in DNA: TGCAGCGTTGAGGACAGGAGGTTTAACTATGGCTACACCTTC. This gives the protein CSVEDRRFNYGYTF.

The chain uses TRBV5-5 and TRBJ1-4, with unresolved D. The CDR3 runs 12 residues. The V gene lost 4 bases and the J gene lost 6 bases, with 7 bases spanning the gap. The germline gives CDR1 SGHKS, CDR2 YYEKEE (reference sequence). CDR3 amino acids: CASSRYDEKLFF. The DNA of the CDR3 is TGTGCCAGCAGCCGTTACGATGAAAAACTGTTTTTT.

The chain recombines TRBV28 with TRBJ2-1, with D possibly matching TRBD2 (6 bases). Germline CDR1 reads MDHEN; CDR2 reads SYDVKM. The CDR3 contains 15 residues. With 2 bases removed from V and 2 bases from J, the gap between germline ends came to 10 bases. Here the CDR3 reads CASSLGGLPYNEQFF. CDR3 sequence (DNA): TGTGCCAGCAGTTTAGGTGGACTACCCTACAATGAGCAGTTCTTC.

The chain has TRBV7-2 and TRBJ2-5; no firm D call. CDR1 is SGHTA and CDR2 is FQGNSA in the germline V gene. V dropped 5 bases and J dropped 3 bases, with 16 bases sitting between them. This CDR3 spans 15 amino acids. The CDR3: CASSAKGRGKETQYF. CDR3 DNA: TGTGCCAGCAGCGCAAAAGGTCGAGGAAAAGAGACCCAGTACTTC.

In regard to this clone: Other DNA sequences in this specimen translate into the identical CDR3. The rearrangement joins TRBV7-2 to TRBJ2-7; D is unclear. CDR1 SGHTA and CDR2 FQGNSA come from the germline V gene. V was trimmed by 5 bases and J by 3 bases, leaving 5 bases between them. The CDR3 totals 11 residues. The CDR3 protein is CASSPNYEQYF. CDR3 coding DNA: TGTGCCAGCAGCCCAAACTACGAGCAGTACTTC. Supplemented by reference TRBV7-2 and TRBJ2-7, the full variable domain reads GAGVSQSPSNKVTEKGKDVELRCDPISGHTALYWYRQSLGQGLEFLIYFQGNSAPDKSGLPSDRFSAERTGGSVSTLTIQRTQQEDSAVYLCASSPNYEQYFGPGTRLTVT.

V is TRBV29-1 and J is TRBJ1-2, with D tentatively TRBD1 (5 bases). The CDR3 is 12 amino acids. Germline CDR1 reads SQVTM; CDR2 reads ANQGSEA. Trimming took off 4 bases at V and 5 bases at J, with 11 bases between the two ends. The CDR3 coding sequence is TGCAGCGTTGTCGGGGCGGGGTATGGCTACACCTTC. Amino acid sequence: CSVVGAGYGYTF.

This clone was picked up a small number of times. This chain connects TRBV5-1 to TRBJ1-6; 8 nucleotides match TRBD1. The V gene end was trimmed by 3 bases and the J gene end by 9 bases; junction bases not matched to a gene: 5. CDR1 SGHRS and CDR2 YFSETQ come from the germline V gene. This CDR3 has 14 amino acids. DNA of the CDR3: TGCGCCAGCAGCTCGACAGGGGAGGGTTCACCCCTCCACTTT. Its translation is CASSSTGEGSPLHF.

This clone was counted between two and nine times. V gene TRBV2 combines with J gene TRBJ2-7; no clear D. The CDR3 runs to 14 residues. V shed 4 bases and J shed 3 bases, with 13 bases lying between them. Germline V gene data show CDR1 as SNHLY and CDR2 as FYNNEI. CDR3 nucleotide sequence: TGTGCCAGCAGTGGGGTCCAGGAGTTCTACGAGCAGTACGTC. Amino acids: CASSGVQEFYEQYV.

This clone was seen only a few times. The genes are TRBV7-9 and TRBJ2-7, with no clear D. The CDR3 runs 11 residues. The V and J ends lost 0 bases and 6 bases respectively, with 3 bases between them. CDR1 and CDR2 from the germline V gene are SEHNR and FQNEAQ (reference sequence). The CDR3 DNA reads TGTGCCAGCAGCTTAGCGCTCGAGCAGTACTTC. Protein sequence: CASSLALEQYF. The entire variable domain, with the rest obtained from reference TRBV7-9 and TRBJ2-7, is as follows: DTGVSQNPRHKITKRGQNVTFRCDPISEHNRLYWYRQTLGQGPEFLTYFQNEAQLEKSRLLSDRFSAERPKGSFSTLEIQRTEQGDSAMYLCASSLALEQYFGPGTRLTVT.